The T cell receptor (beta chain) described here comes from a study of type 1 regulatory T cells. Background on the study: T-allo10 is an in vitro-generated, Tr1-enriched CD4 T cell product specific for alloantigen.

This clonotype appeared a few times. Its antigen is unidentified. Looked up from germline, CDR1 is MNHEY and CDR2 is SVGAGI. J lost 4 bases, V lost 10 bases, and 8 bases had no gene match. The CDR3 has 13 amino acids. TCRdb itself ran the reads through MiXCR, one entry per CDR3 protein. The repertoire holds around 23,000 distinct CDR3 sequences, with approximately 51% as singletons. The V gene is TRBV6-5, the J gene TRBJ1-2; 8 bases are shared with TRBD1. The sample consisted of cultured T cells, either the whole culture or a sorted T cell fraction (not recorded which). The source of this sequence is a human donor in good health. CDR3 coding DNA: TGTGCCACCAATCTTGGACAGGGCTATGGCTACACCTTC. This encodes CATNLGQGYGYTF.